These 21 T cell receptor beta chains were all obtained from the same sample, sequenced in a study of T cells after yellow fever vaccination. TCRdb re-derived calls from the 5' RACE reads in MiXCR, one entry per CDR3 protein. The sample holds under 300,000 distinct CDR3 sequences; about 7% are singletons and the top ten take 0.85%. The sample consisted of CD4+ T cells sorted from PBMCs, taken 15 days after the yellow fever booster vaccination. The origin of the receptors is a man aged 25 to 40 who received the YFV17D yellow fever vaccine.

This clonotype was observed a few times. The V call is TRBV12-3 or TRBV12-4, the J call TRBJ2-1; D might be TRBD1 or TRBD2, each matching 5 bases. This CDR3 is built from 12 residues. Trimming took 0 bases from V and 9 from J, leaving 6 bases between them. CDR3 in amino acids: CASSLAGTEQFF. As DNA, the CDR3 is TGTGCCAGCAGTTTAGCAGGGACTGAGCAGTTCTTC.

This clonotype was picked up a small number of times. This chain connects TRBV7-9 to TRBJ2-1; the match to TRBD1 covers 7 bases. This CDR3 comprises 15 residues. The V segment lost 5 bases and the J segment 2 bases; nucleotides outside the gene matches: 6. Germline CDR1 and CDR2: SEHNR and FQNEAQ (reference sequence). The chain's CDR3 is CASSQSQGTYNEQFF. The CDR3 nucleotides are TGTGCCAGCAGCCAATCACAGGGGACCTACAATGAGCAGTTCTTC.

In its sample, this clonotype was seen a few times. The chain combines TRBV7-3 with TRBJ1-6; D is ambiguous. The CDR3 is 15 residues long. From germline, CDR1 is SGHTA and CDR2 FQGTGA. Trimming left V 2 bases short and J 0 bases short, with 5 bases between. The chain's CDR3 is CASSLSGSYNSPLHF. In nucleotides, the CDR3 is TGTGCCAGCAGCTTATCCGGCTCCTATAATTCACCCCTCCACTTT.

This clonotype was counted at least ten times. The chain is built from TRBV3-1 and TRBJ2-7; D call uncertain. Trimming shortened V by 5 bases and J by 3 bases, and 14 bases separated the two germline ends. Germline values: CDR1 LGHDT, CDR2 YNNKEL (reference sequence). This CDR3 has 14 residues. DNA for the CDR3: TGTGCCAGCAGCAGGTCCAGGATCGTCTACGAGCAGTACTTC. The encoded protein is CASSRSRIVYEQYF.

Many counts were recorded for this clonotype. This chain links TRBV6-2 or TRBV6-3 with TRBJ2-3, with D perhaps TRBD1 or TRBD2 (5 bases each). Trimming stripped 4 bases from V and 6 bases from J, with 5 bases between. The CDR3 has 11 amino acids. Per germline, CDR1 MNHEY and CDR2 SVGEGT. The CDR3 sequence is CASSWGDTQYF. DNA of the CDR3: TGTGCCAGCAGTTGGGGGGATACGCAGTATTTT.

The table lists this clonotype with a few counts. This chain connects TRBV5-6 to TRBJ2-5; D is unresolved. The CDR3 totals 14 residues. The germline V gene encodes CDR1 SGHDT and CDR2 YYEEEE. Trimming left V 4 bases short and J 5 bases short, with 15 bases between. The CDR3 DNA reads as TGTGCCAGCAGCCCGATCAAGACCCGCGAGACCCAGTACTTC. Amino acids: CASSPIKTRETQYF.

This clonotype was counted at least ten times. V is TRBV5-1 and J is TRBJ2-5; 7 positions match TRBD2. CDR3 length: 15 residues. The V and J ends lost 4 bases and 5 bases, in that order; junction bases with no gene match: 11. Per germline, CDR1 SGHRS and CDR2 YFSETQ. In DNA, the CDR3 is TGCGCCAGCAGCCCGGCGGCGGGAGTTACTGAGACCCAGTACTTC. Translated, it gives CASSPAAGVTETQYF. Complete variable domain (other parts from reference TRBV5-1 and TRBJ2-5): KAGVTQTPRYLIKTRGQQVTLSCSPISGHRSVSWYQQTPGQGLQFLFEYFSETQRNKGNFPGRFSGRQFSNSRSEMNVSTLELGDSALYLCASSPAAGVTETQYFGPGTRLLVL.

This clonotype was picked up a small number of times. The J gene is TRBJ2-7, the V gene TRBV9, with 7 bases that match TRBD2. The CDR3 consists of 17 residues. CDR1 is SGDLS, CDR2 YYNGEE, per germline. Germline trimming cut 4 bases from V and 5 bases from J; bases unmatched to any gene: 18. Here the CDR3 DNA reads TGTGCCAGCAGCCCACTAAGGTCCAGGACTAGTTCCCACGAGCAGTACTTC. Translation gives CASSPLRSRTSSHEQYF.

The chain employs TRBV18 and TRBJ2-1, with 12 bases fitting TRBD2. The CDR3 runs 18 residues. Trimming took 1 base from V and 4 from J; bases not matched to a gene: 8. Germline V CDR1 and CDR2: KGHSH, LQKENI. This CDR3 reads CASSPRTLAGGSYNEQFF. The CDR3 bases are TGTGCCAGCTCACCACGCACACTAGCGGGAGGATCGTACAATGAGCAGTTCTTC. The whole variable domain, remainder taken from reference TRBV18 and TRBJ2-1, is NAGVMQNPRHLVRRRGQEARLRCSPMKGHSHVYWYRQLPEEGLKFMVYLQKENIIDESGMPKERFSAEFPKEGPSILRIQQVVRGDSAAYFCASSPRTLAGGSYNEQFFGPGTRLTVL.

The table lists this clonotype with a few counts. The J gene is TRBJ2-7, the V gene TRBV7-2, with unresolved D. CDR1 is SGHTA and CDR2 is FQGNSA in the germline V gene. Trimming stripped 1 base from V and 6 bases from J, with 13 bases between. The CDR3 runs to 14 residues. The DNA of the CDR3 is TGTGCCAGCAGCTTAGAGGTCCCCTTCGGCGAGCAGTACTTC. This translates into CASSLEVPFGEQYF.

This clonotype turned up a few times. V and J are TRBV7-6 and TRBJ2-7; D is perhaps TRBD1 (5 bases). The germline V and J ends were trimmed by 5 bases and 2 bases, with 16 bases remaining between them. Germline loops: CDR1 SGHVS, CDR2 FNYEAQ. The CDR3 length is 15 residues. CDR3 in amino acids: CASSPTGAEPYEQYF. The DNA of the CDR3 is TGTGCCAGCAGCCCAACAGGAGCTGAGCCCTACGAGCAGTACTTC.

This clonotype was recorded at least ten times. The chain employs TRBV5-1 and TRBJ2-7, with 12 bases aligning to TRBD2. Unmatched junction bases numbered 6, after V lost 2 bases and J lost 6 bases. CDR3 size: 15 residues. From germline, CDR1 is SGHRS and CDR2 YFSETQ. The CDR3 DNA is TGCGCCAGCAGCTTAACGACTAGCGGGAGTGGCGAGCAGTACTTC. Its protein product is CASSLTTSGSGEQYF.

This clonotype was found a few times. V is TRBV14 and J is TRBJ2-1; 12 bases map to TRBD2. Losses at the gene ends were 4 bases for V and 6 bases for J; bases not matched to a gene: 1. CDR3 length: 14 amino acids. CDR1 is SGHDN and CDR2 is FVKESK in the germline V gene. This CDR3 is CASSRTSGTNEQFF. CDR3 bases: TGTGCCAGCAGCCGGACTAGCGGGACCAATGAGCAGTTCTTC. The entire variable domain, with the rest obtained from reference TRBV14 and TRBJ2-1, is as follows: EAGVTQFPSHSVIEKGQTVTLRCDPISGHDNLYWYRRVMGKEIKFLLHFVKESKQDESGMPNNRFLAERTGGTYSTLKVQPAELEDSGVYFCASSRTSGTNEQFFGPGTRLTVL.

This clonotype was counted only a few times. The CDR3 loop is CASSRRTTGSYSGSGINEQFF. Written as DNA, the CDR3 is TGTGCCAGCAGCCGGCGGACAACAGGGTCCTATAGCGGGAGTGGAATCAATGAGCAGTTCTTC. The chain joins TRBV27 to TRBJ2-1; 9 bases are shared with TRBD2. This CDR3 region has 21 residues. J gave up 6 bases and V 6 bases, and 27 bases lay outside the gene matches. Germline assignment: CDR1 MNHEY and CDR2 SMNVEV (reference sequence).

This clonotype was seen repeatedly, ten times or more. This chain joins TRBV7-2 and TRBJ2-1; D is perhaps TRBD1 or TRBD2 (5 bases each). V lost 3 bases, J lost 5 bases, and 11 bases lay in between. CDR1 is SGHTA, CDR2 FQGNSA, per germline. The CDR3 runs to 14 residues. The CDR3 bases are TGTGCCAGCAGCTTCGAACGGGGACACAATGAGCAGTTCTTC. Encoded protein: CASSFERGHNEQFF.

V gene TRBV4-1 combines with J gene TRBJ2-6; 8 bases align to TRBD1. With V trimmed by 7 bases and J by 4 bases, 9 bases remained unmatched. The CDR3 length is 16 residues. Germline V CDR1 and CDR2: MGHRA, YSYEKL. Here the CDR3 DNA reads TGCGCCAGCACCAGGACAGGGTCTGGCGGGGCCAACGTCCTGACTTTC. Amino acid sequence: CASTRTGSGGANVLTF.

The chain combines TRBV27 with TRBJ2-1; 7 positions match TRBD2. The CDR3 contains 16 residues. The V gene's germline CDR1 is MNHEY and CDR2 SMNVEV (reference sequence). The V segment lost 1 base and the J segment 4 bases; nucleotides outside the gene matches: 7. Here the CDR3 reads CASSLYGGGPYNEQFF. CDR3 DNA sequence: TGTGCCAGCAGTTTATATGGGGGAGGGCCTTACAATGAGCAGTTCTTC.

This sequence joins TRBV21-1 and TRBJ2-7. TRBV21-1 corresponds to a pseudogene. The CDR3 runs 8 residues. CDR3 in DNA: TGTGCCAGCCCCCGGCAGTACTTC. This codes for CASPRQYF.

This clonotype was found many times. The rearrangement joins TRBV29-1 to TRBJ2-7, with 10 bases matching TRBD1. The CDR3 consists of 15 residues. Germline V gene lookup returns CDR1 SQVTM and CDR2 ANQGSEA. The junction had 14 bases not matched to a gene; V was cut back by 6 bases and J by 6 bases. This CDR3 reads CSVTRDRGQLGEQYF. CDR3 sequence (DNA): TGCAGCGTAACCAGAGACAGGGGGCAATTGGGCGAGCAGTACTTC.

This clonotype showed up just a few times. The V gene is TRBV29-1, the J gene TRBJ2-3; 10 bases map to TRBD2. The trim removed 5 bases at V and 5 bases at J, leaving 1 base unmatched. The CDR3 spans 12 residues. CDR1 is SQVTM and CDR2 is ANQGSEA in the germline V gene. The CDR3 coding sequence is TGCAGCGTTACTAGCGGGATAGATACGCAGTATTTT. This sequence encodes CSVTSGIDTQYF.

This clonotype showed up just a few times. This sequence joins TRBV20-1 and TRBJ2-5; D is unresolved. CDR1 is DFQATT, CDR2 SNEGSKA, per germline (reference sequence). The V end lost 3 bases, the J end lost 5 bases, and 10 bases lay between the germline ends. The CDR3 covers 12 residues. The DNA for the CDR3 is TGCAGTGCTAGTAGTTTCGGGGAGACCCAGTACTTC. It yields the protein CSASSFGETQYF.